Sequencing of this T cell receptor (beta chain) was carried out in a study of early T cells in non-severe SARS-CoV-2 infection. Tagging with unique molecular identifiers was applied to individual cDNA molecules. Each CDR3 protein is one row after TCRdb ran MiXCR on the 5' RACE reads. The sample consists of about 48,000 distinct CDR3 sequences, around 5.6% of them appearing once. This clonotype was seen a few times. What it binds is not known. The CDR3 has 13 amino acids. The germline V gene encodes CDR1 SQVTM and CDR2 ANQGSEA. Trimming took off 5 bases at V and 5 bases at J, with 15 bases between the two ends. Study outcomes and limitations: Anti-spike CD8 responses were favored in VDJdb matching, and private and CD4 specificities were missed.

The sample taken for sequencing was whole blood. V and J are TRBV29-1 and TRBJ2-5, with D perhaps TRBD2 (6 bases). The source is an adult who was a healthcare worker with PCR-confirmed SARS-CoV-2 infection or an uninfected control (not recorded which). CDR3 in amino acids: CSVRKGTLETQYF. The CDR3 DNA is TGCAGCGTTCGTAAGGGGACTTTGGAGACCCAGTACTTC.